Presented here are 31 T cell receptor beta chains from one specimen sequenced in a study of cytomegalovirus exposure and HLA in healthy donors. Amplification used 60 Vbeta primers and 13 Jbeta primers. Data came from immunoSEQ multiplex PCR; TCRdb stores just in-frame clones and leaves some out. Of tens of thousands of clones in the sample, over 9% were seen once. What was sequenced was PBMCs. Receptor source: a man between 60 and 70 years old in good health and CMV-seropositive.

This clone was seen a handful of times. CDR3 amino acids: CASSVVPGGGTDTQYF. The CDR3 DNA is TGTGCCAGCAGCGTAGTACCAGGGGGAGGCACAGATACGCAGTATTTT. The chain links TRBV9 to TRBJ2-3, with 7 bases identical to TRBD1. The CDR3 covers 16 residues. Germline values: CDR1 SGDLS, CDR2 YYNGEE. The J segment lost 1 base and the V segment lost 0 bases, leaving 5 bases of the junction unmatched.

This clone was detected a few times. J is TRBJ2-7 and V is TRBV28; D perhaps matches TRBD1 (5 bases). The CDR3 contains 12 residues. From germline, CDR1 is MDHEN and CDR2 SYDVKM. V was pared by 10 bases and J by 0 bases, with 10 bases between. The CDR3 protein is CATRQTSYEQYF. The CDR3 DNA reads TGTGCCACCAGACAGACCTCCTACGAGCAGTACTTC.

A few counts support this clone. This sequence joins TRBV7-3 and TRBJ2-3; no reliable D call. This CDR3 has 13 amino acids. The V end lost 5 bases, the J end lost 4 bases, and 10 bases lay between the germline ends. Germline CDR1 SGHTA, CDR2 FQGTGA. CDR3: CASSPPGSDTQYF. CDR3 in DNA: TGTGCCAGCAGCCCCCCAGGATCAGATACGCAGTATTTT.

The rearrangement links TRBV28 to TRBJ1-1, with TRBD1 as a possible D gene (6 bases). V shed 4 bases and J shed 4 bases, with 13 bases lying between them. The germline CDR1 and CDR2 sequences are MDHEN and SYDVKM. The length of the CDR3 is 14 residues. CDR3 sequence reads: CASSSRQEATEAFF. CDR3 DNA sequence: TGTGCCAGCAGTTCGCGACAGGAGGCCACTGAAGCTTTCTTT.

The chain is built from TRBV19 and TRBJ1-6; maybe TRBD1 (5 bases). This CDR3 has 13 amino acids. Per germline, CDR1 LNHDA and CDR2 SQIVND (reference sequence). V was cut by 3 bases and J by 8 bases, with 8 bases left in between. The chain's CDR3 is CASSIGGDSPLHF. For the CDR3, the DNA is TGTGCCAGTAGTATTGGGGGGGATTCACCCCTCCACTTT.

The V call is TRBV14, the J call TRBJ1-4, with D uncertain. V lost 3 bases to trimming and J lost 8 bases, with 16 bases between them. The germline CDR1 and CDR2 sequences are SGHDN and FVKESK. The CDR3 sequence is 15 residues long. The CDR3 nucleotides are TGTGCCAGCAGCCAGGCCATAGGGAGTGGAGAAAAACTGTTTTTT. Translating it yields CASSQAIGSGEKLFF.

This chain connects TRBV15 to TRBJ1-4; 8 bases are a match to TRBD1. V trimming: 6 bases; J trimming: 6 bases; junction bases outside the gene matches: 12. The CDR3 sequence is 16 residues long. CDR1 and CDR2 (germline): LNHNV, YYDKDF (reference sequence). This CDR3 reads CATRPDRDGTDEKLFF. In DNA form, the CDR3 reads TGTGCCACCAGGCCGGACAGGGACGGGACTGATGAAAAACTGTTTTTT. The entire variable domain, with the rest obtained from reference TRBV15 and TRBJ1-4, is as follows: DAMVIQNPRYQVTQFGKPVTLSCSQTLNHNVMYWYQQKSSQAPKLLFHYYDKDFNNEADTPDNFQSRRPNTSFCFLDIRSPGLGDTAMYLCATRPDRDGTDEKLFFGSGTQLSVL.

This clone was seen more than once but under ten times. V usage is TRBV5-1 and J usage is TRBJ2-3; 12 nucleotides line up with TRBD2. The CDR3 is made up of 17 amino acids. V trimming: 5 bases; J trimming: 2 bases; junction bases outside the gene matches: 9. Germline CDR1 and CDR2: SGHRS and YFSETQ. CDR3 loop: CASSFSTSGRPTDTQYF. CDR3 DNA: TGCGCCAGCAGTTTCTCGACTAGCGGGAGACCCACAGATACGCAGTATTTT. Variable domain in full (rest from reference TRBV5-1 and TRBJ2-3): KAGVTQTPRYLIKTRGQQVTLSCSPISGHRSVSWYQQTPGQGLQFLFEYFSETQRNKGNFPGRFSGRQFSNSRSEMNVSTLELGDSALYLCASSFSTSGRPTDTQYFGPGTRLTVL.

CDR3 residues: CAWNLRITDTQYF. The CDR3 nucleotides read TGTGCCTGGAATTTGCGGATCACAGATACGCAGTATTTT. V usage is TRBV30 and J usage is TRBJ2-3; D is unresolved. There are 13 residues in the CDR3. V was pared by 4 bases and J by 2 bases, with 10 bases between. Germline CDR1 reads GTSNPN; CDR2 reads SVGIG (reference sequence).

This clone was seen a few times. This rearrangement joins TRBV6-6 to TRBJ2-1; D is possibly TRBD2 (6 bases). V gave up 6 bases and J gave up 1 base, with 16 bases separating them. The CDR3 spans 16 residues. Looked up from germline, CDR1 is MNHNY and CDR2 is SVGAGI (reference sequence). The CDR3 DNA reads TGTGCCAGCAGCGCCGGGCGGGACTGGTCCTACAATGAGCAGTTCTTC. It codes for CASSAGRDWSYNEQFF.

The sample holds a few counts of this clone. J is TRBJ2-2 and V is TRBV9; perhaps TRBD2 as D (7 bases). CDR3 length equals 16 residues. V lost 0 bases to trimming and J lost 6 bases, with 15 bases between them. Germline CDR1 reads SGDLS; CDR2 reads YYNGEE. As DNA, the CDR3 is TGTGCCAGCAGCGTAGGAGGGCGGGGGCATGCCGGGGAGCTGTTTTTT. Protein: CASSVGGRGHAGELFF.

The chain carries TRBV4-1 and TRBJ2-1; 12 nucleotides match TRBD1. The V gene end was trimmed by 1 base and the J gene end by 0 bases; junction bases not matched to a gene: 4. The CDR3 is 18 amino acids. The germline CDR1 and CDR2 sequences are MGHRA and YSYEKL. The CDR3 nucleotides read TGCGCCAGCAGCCAAGTGGGGACAGGGGGCTACTCCTACAATGAGCAGTTCTTC. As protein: CASSQVGTGGYSYNEQFF.

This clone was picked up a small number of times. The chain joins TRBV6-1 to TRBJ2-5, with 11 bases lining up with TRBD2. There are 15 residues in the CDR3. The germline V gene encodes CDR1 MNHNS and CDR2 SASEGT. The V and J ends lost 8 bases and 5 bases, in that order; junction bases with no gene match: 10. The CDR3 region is CASGSTSGIGETQYF. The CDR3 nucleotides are TGTGCCAGCGGATCGACTAGCGGGATCGGGGAGACCCAGTACTTC.

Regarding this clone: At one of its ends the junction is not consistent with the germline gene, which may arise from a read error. This CDR3 is CASSQGGNNNEQFF. The CDR3 DNA follows: TGTGCTAGCAGTCAAGGGGGAAATAACAATGAGCAGTTCTTC. The gene calls are TRBV7-7 and TRBJ2-1; maybe TRBD1 (6 bases). Germline-derived CDR1 and CDR2 are SSHAT and FNYEAQ (reference sequence). The CDR3 has 14 amino acids.

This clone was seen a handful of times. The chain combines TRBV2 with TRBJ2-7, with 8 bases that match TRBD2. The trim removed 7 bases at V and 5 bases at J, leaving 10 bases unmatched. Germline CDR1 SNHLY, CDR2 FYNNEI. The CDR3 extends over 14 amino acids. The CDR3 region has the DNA TGTGCCAGCACGAGTGATACGGGAGGGAACGAGCAGTACTTC. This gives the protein CASTSDTGGNEQYF.

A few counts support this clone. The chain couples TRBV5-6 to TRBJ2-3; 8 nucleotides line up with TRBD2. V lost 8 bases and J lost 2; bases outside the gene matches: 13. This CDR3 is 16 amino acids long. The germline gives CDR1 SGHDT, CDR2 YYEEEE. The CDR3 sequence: CASSLVAGYYTDTQYF. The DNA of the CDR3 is TGTGCCAGTTCACTCGTAGCGGGATACTACACAGATACGCAGTATTTT.

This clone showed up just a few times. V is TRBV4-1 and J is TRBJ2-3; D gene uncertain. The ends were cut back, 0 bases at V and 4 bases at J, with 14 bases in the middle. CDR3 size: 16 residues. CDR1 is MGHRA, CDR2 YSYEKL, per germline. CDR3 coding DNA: TGCGCCAGCAGCCAAGATCTAACAGAATGGCCAGATACGCAGTATTTT. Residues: CASSQDLTEWPDTQYF.

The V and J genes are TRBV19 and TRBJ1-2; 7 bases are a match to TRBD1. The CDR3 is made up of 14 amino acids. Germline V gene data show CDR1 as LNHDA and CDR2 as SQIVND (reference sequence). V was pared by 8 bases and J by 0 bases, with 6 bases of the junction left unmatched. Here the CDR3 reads CASARTGTNYGYTF. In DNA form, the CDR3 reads TGTGCCAGTGCACGGACAGGAACTAACTATGGCTACACCTTC.

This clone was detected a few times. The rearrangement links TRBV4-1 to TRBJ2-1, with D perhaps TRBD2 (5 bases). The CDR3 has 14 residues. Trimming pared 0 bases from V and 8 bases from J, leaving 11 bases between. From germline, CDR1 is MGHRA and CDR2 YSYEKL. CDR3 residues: CASSQDKNGDEQFF. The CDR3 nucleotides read TGCGCCAGCAGCCAAGATAAAAACGGGGATGAGCAGTTCTTC.

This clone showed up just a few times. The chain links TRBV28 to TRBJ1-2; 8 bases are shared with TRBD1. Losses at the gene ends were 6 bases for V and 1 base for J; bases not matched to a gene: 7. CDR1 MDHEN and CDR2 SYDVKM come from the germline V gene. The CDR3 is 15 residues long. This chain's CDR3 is CASSFRDRINYGYTF. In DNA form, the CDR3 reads TGTGCCAGCAGCTTCCGGGACAGGATTAACTATGGCTACACCTTC.

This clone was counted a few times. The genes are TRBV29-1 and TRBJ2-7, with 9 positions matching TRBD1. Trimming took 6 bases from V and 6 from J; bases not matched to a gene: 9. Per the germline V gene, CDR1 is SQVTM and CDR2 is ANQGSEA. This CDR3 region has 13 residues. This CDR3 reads CSVSRTGEGEQYF. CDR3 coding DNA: TGCAGCGTCTCCAGGACAGGGGAGGGCGAGCAGTACTTC.

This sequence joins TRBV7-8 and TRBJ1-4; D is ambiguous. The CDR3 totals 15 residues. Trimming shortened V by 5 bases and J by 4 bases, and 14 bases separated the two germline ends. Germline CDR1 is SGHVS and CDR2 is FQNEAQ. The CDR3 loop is CASSPYDMDNEKLFF. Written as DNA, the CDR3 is TGTGCCAGCAGCCCGTATGACATGGATAATGAAAAACTGTTTTTT. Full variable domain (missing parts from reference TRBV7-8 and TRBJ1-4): GAGVSQSPRYKVAKRGQDVALRCDPISGHVSLFWYQQALGQGPEFLTYFQNEAQLDKSGLPSDRFFAERPEGSVSTLKIQRTQQEDSAVYLCASSPYDMDNEKLFFGSGTQLSVL.

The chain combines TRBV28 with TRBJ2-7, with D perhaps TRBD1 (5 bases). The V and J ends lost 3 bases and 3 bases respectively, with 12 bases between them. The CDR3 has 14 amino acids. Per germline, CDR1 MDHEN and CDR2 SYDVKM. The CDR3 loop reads CASSLRQGSYEQYF. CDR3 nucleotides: TGTGCCAGCAGTTTGCGCCAGGGCAGCTACGAGCAGTACTTC.

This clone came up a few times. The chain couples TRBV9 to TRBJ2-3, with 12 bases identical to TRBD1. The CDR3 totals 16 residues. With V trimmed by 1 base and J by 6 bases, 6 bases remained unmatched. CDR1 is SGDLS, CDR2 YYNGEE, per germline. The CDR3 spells CASSVPGQGAGDTQYF. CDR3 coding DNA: TGTGCCAGCAGCGTACCGGGACAGGGGGCAGGGGATACGCAGTATTTT.

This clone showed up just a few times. The CDR3 bases are TGCGCCAGCAGCTTGACGGGAGGGTCGGGAGAGCAGTACTTC. It encodes CASSLTGGSGEQYF. The chain combines TRBV5-1 with TRBJ2-7, with 8 positions matching TRBD2. Germline CDR1 is SGHRS and CDR2 is YFSETQ. The V and J ends lost 1 base and 7 bases, in that order; junction bases with no gene match: 7. The CDR3 extends over 14 amino acids.

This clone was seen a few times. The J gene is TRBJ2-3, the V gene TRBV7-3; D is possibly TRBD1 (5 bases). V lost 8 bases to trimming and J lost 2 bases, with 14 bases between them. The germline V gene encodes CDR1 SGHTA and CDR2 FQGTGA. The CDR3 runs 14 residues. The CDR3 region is CASSRQGSTDTQYF. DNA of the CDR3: TGTGCCAGCTCCCGCCAGGGATCCACAGATACGCAGTATTTT.

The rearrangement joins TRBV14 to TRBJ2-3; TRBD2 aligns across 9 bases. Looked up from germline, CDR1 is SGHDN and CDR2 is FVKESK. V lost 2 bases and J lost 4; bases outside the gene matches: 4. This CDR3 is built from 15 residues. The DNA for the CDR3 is TGTGCCAGCAGCCAAAAAGCGGGAGGACCAGATACGCAGTATTTT. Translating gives CASSQKAGGPDTQYF.

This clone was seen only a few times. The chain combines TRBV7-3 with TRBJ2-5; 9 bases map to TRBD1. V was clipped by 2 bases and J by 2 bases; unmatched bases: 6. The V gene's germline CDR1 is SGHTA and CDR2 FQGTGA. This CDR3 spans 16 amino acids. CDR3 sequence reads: CASSLGGTGIQETQYF. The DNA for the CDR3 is TGTGCCAGCAGCTTAGGTGGGACAGGGATTCAAGAGACCCAGTACTTC.

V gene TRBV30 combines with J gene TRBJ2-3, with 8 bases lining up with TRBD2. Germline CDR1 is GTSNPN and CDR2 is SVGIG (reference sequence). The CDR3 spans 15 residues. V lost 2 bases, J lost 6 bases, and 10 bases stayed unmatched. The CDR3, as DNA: TGTGCCTGGAGTCCCCCGGGGGGGGGCCGGGATACGCAGTATTTT. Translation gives CAWSPPGGGRDTQYF.

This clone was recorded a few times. The CDR3 nucleotides are TGTGCCAGCAGCCGACCCGCTGGGGACAAAGAGACCCAGTACTTC. Translated, it gives CASSRPAGDKETQYF. The chain recombines TRBV2 with TRBJ2-5; D is perhaps TRBD1 (6 bases). V shed 6 bases and J shed 3 bases, with 17 bases lying between them. There are 15 residues in the CDR3. Per germline, CDR1 SNHLY and CDR2 FYNNEI.

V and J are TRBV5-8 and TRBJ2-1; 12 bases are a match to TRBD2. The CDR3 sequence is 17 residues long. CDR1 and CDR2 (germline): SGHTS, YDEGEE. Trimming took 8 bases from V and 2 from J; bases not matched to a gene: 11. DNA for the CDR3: TGTGCCAGTATCTACCCGCTAGCGGGAGGGCCCTACAATGAGCAGTTCTTC. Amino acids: CASIYPLAGGPYNEQFF.